This note documents a single T cell receptor beta chain sequence. This clonotype was seen repeatedly, ten times or more. Its target antigen remains unknown. Base qualities are not recorded, but no much larger clone differs from it by a single base. Its CDR3 holds 15 amino acids, cysteine through phenylalanine. Only CDR3 DNA remains: 45 bases, in frame from the first base. V was cut back by 6 bases and J by 5 bases, leaving a gap of 17 bases between them. From the germline V gene, CDR1 is MRHNA and CDR2 is SNTAGT. The library was prepared using 5' RACE. Data came from a NextSeq 500. Unique molecular identifiers were attached to individual cDNA molecules in the TCR library protocol so that sequencing error and PCR bias could be corrected. TCR alpha and beta chains were both sequenced, and the abundances of alpha and beta sequences in each sample were closely correlated with each other. As for the authors' bioinformatics: Decombinator V4 was used to perform V gene, J gene and CDR3 annotation of TCR sequences. Expanded TCRs were defined as changing significantly between any two time points under a Poisson model with p below 0.0001. TCR abundances were normalised to the total number of TCRs sequenced per sample and expressed as counts per million. MAIT TCRs were defined by TRAV1-2 paired with TRAJ12, TRAJ20 or TRAJ33, and iNKT TCRs by TRAV10 paired with TRAJ18. VDJdb, accessed on 1 November 2021, was searched for TCRs annotated for CMV, EBV and SARS-CoV-2, and TCRs annotated for more than one antigen were excluded. TCRdb ran its own pipeline on the public reads, namely fastp trimming at Q25 and MiXCR clone calling, and kept in-frame beta chains. Under each unique CDR3 protein, matching rows form one entry showing the most common genes and DNA. These V and J calls originate from TCRdb's pipeline instead of the authors' own analysis. The sample profile shows approximately 28,000 distinct CDR3 sequences; about 4.6% of them were found once. The ten most abundant clones make up 5.5% to 6% of the sample.

This sample stems from a study of early T cells in non-severe SARS-CoV-2 infection (dated by TCRdb to the early 2020s). Study-level background: TCR sequencing used bulk RNA from unsorted whole blood, so alpha and beta chains could not be paired.

This was a case-control study nested in a cohort of healthcare workers in London, UK, who had nasopharyngeal swab PCR tests and blood samples taken every week. Between 23 and 31 March 2020, the week of the UK lockdown, healthcare workers were enrolled and then followed up weekly for as long as 16 weeks. Study-level results and caveats: Matching against VDJdb was skewed toward anti-spike CD8 responses, likely underestimated virus-specific expansions, and missed private and CD4 specificities.

The TCR was taken from an adult who was a healthcare worker with PCR-confirmed SARS-CoV-2 infection or an uninfected control (not recorded which). The chain links TRBV6-4 with TRBJ2-1, with no confident D gene call. This material consisted of whole blood, taken at baseline. The DNA sequence is TGTGCCAGCAGCCTAATAGCTGCTCAAAACAATGAGCAGTTCTTC. Its coded protein is CASSLIAAQNNEQFF.